This T cell receptor (beta chain) originates from a study of T cell responses to AZD1222 COVID-19 vaccine. Study-wide results and limits: White British people made up most donors, females outnumbered males, and clonal diversity was possibly underestimated. The repertoires were collected only after the peak T cell response. Recipients of AZD1222 seropositive at baseline numbered only 6 or 7. At 160-218 and 743-854, vaccine-associated CD4 TCRs were dominant, and they spanned spike.

Germline V lookup: CDR1 MNHEY, CDR2 SVGAGI. This CDR3 comprises 12 residues. V was pared by 2 bases and J by 8 bases, with 2 bases of the junction left unmatched. About this clone: The target antigen is unknown.

Assay used: immunoSEQ multiplex PCR; TCRdb lists only in-frame clones, some missing. The sample yields roughly 110,000 clones, about 90% seen once. The clonotype was recovered from an adult who received the AZD1222 COVID-19 vaccine. The sample was peripheral blood, taken 28 days after the second AZD1222 dose. V usage is TRBV6-5 and J usage is TRBJ1-1, with 7 positions matching TRBD1. CDR3 sequence: CASSYRQGEAFF. The CDR3 DNA is TGTGCCAGCAGTTACCGACAGGGCGAAGCTTTCTTT.